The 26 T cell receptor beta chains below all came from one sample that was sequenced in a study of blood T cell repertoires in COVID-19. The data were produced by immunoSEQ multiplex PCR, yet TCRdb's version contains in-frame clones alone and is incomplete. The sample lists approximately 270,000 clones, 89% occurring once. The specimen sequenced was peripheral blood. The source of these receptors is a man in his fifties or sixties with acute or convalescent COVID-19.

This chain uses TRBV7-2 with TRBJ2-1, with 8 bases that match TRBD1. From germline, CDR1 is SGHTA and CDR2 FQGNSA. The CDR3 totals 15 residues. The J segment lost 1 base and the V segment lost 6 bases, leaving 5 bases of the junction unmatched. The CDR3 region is CASSRTGGSYNEQFF. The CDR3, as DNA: TGTGCCAGCAGTCGAACAGGGGGATCCTACAATGAGCAGTTCTTC.

The CDR3 reads CASSLGQGYNQPQHF. DNA of the CDR3: TGTGCCAGCAGCTTGGGACAGGGGTACAATCAGCCCCAGCATTTT. The V call is TRBV5-8, the J call TRBJ1-5; 8 bases align to TRBD1. Germline CDR1 is SGHTS and CDR2 is YDEGEE. This CDR3 contains 15 residues. With V trimmed by 0 bases and J by 3 bases, 2 bases remained unmatched.

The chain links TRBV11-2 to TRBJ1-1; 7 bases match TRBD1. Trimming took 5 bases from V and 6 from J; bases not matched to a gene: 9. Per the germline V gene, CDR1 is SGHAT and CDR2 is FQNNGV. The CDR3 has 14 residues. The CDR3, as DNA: TGTGCCAGCAGCCAGGGACAGCCGAGGGCTGAAGCTTTCTTT. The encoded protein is CASSQGQPRAEAFF.

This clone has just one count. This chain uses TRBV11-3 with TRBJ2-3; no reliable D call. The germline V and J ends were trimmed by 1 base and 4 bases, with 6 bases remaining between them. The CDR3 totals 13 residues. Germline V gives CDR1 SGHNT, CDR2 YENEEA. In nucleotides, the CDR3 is TGTGCCAGCAGCTTAGGTACGGCAGATACGCAGTATTTT. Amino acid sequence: CASSLGTADTQYF.

The CDR3: CASSEDRGLEQYF. The CDR3 DNA is TGCGCCAGCAGCGAGGACAGGGGGTTGGAGCAGTACTTC. The chain is built from TRBV5-1 and TRBJ2-7; TRBD1 aligns across 10 bases. The CDR3 spans 13 residues. The trim removed 4 bases at V and 7 bases at J, leaving 5 bases unmatched. The germline CDR1 and CDR2 sequences are SGHRS and YFSETQ.

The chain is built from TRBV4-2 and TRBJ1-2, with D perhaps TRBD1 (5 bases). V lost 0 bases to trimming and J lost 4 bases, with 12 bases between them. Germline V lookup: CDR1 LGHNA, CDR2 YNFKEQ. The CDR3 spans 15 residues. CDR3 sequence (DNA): TGTGCCAGCAGCCAAGAATTGGGTCAGGGCTATGGCTACACCTTC. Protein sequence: CASSQELGQGYGYTF.

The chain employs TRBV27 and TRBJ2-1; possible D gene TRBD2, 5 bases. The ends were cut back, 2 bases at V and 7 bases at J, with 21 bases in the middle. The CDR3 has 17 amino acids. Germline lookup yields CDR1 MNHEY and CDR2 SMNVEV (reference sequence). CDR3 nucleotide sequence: TGTGCCAGCAGTTTAAATTATTTCGTCGGGGTCGGGAATGAGCAGTTCTTC. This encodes CASSLNYFVGVGNEQFF.

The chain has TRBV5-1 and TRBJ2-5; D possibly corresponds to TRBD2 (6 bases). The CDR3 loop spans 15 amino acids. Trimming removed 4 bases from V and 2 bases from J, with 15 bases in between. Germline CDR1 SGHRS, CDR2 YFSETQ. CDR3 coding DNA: TGCGCCAGCAGCACCCCGGGCGGAGGGCAAGAGACCCAGTACTTC. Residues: CASSTPGGGQETQYF.

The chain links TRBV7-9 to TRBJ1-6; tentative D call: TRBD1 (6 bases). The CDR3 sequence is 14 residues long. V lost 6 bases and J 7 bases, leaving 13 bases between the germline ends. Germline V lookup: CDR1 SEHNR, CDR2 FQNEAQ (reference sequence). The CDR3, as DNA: TGTGCCAGCAGGGGATGGGACATCAATTCACCCCTCCACTTT. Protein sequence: CASRGWDINSPLHF.

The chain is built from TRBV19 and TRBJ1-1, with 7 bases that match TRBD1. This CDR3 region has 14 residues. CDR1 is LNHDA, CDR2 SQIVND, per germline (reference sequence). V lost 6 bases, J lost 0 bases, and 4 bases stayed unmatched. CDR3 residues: CASRTTGLNTEAFF. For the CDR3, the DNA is TGTGCCAGTAGAACGACAGGGCTGAACACTGAAGCTTTCTTT.

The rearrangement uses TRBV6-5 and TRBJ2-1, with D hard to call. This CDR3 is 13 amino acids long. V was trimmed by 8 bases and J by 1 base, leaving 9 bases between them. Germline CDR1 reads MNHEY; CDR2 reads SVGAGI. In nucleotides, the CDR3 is TGTGCCAGCGAGAGTAAGTCCTACAATGAGCAGTTCTTC. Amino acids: CASESKSYNEQFF.

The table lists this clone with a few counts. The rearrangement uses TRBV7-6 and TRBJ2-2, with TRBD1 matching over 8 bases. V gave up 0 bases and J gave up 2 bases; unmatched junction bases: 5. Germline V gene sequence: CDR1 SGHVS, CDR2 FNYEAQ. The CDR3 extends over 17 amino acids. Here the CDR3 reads CASSLAVGTGNTGELFF. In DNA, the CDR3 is TGTGCCAGCAGCTTAGCGGTAGGGACAGGCAACACCGGGGAGCTGTTTTTT.

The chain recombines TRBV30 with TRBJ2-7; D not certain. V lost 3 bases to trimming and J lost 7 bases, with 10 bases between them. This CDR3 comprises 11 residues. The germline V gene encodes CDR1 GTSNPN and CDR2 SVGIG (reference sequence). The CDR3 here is CAWRSYLEQYF. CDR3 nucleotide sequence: TGTGCCTGGAGGTCCTACTTGGAGCAGTACTTC. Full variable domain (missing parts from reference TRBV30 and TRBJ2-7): SQTIHQWPATLVQPVGSPLSLECTVEGTSNPNLYWYRQAAGRGLQLLFYSVGIGQISSEVPQNLSASRPQDRQFILSSKKLLLSDSGFYLCAWRSYLEQYFGPGTRLTVT.

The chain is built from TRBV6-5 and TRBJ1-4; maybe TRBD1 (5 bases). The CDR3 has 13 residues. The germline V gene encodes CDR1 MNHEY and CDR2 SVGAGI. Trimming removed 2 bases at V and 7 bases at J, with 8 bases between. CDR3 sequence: CASSYSGGEKLFF. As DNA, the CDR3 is TGTGCCAGCAGTTACAGCGGGGGTGAAAAACTGTTTTTT.

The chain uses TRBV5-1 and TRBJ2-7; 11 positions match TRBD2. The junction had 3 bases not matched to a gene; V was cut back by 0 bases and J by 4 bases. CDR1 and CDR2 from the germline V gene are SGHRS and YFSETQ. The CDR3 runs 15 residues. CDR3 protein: CASSLETSGTYEQYF. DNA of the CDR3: TGCGCCAGCAGCTTGGAGACTAGCGGGACGTACGAGCAGTACTTC.

The DNA for the CDR3 is TGTGCCAGCAGCCTCAGGGGAGTTGATGGCTACACCTTC. Residues: CASSLRGVDGYTF. The chain links TRBV12-3 or TRBV12-4 to TRBJ1-2; D might be TRBD1 (6 bases). The CDR3 is 13 amino acids. The V end was cut by 6 bases, the J end by 6 bases, with 14 bases between.

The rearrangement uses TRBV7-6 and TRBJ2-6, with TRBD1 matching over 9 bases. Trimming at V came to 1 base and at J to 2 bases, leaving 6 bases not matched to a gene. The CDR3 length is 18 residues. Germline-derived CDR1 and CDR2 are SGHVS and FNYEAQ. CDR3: CASSLGGTGWTGANVLTF. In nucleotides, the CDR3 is TGTGCCAGCAGCTTAGGGGGGACAGGGTGGACTGGGGCCAACGTCCTGACTTTC.

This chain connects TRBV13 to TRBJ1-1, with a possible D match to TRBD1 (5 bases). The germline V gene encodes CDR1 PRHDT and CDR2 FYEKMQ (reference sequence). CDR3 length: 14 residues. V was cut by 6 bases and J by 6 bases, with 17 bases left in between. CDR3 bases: TGTGCCAGCAGTCCTCTTCAGGGTCTCCCTGAAGCTTTCTTT. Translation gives CASSPLQGLPEAFF.

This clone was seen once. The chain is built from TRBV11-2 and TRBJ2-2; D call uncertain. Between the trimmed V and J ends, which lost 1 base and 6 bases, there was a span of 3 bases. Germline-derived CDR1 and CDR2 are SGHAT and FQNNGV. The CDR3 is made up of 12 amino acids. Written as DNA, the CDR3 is TGTGCCAGCAGCTTAGGGCCCGGGGAGCTGTTTTTT. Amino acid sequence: CASSLGPGELFF.

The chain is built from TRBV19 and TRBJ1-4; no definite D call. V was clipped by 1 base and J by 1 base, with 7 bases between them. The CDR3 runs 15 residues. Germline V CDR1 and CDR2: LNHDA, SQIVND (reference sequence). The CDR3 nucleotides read TGTGCCAGTAGTATAGGGCTGTTAACTAATGAAAAACTGTTTTTT. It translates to CASSIGLLTNEKLFF.

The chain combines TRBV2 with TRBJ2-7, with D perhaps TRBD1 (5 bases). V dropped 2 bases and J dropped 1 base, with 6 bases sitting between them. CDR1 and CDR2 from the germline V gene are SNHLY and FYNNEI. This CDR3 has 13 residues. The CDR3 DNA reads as TGTGCCAGCAGTGAATACAGGTCCTACGAGCAGTACTTC. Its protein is CASSEYRSYEQYF. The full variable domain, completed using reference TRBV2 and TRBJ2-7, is EPEVTQTPSHQVTQMGQEVILRCVPISNHLYFYWYRQILGQKVEFLVSFYNNEISEKSEIFDDQFSVERPDGSNFTLKIRSTKLEDSAMYFCASSEYRSYEQYFGPGTRLTVT.

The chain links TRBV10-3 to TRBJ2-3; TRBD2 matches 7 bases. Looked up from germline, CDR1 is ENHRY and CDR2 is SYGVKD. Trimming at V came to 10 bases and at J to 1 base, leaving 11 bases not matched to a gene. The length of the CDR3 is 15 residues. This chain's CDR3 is CATFSTLAGTDTQYF. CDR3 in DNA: TGTGCCACCTTCTCAACTCTAGCGGGCACAGATACGCAGTATTTT.

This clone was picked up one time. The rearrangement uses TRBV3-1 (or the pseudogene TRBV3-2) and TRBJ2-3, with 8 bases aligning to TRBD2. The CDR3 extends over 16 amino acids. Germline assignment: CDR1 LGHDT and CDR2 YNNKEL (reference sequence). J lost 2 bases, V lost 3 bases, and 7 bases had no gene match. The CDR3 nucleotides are TGTGCCAGCAGCCACCTCAGGACTAGCTTCACAGATACGCAGTATTTT. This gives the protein CASSHLRTSFTDTQYF.

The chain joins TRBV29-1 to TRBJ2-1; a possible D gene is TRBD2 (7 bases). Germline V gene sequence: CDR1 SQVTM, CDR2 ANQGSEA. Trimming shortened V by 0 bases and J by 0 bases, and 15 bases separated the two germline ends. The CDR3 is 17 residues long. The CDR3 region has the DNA TGCAGCGTTGAAGAGGTAGGGGGGGCCAGCTCCTACAATGAGCAGTTCTTC. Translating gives CSVEEVGGASSYNEQFF.

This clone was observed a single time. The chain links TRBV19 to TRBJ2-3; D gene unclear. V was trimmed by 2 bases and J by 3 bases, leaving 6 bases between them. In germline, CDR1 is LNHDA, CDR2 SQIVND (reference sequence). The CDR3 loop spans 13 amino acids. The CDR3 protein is CASSILQTDTQYF. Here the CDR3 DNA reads TGTGCCAGTAGTATACTCCAGACAGATACGCAGTATTTT.

The DNA for the CDR3 is TGTGCCAGCAGCCCCCGACAACTTAATGAAAAACTGTTTTTT. The encoded protein is CASSPRQLNEKLFF. This chain joins TRBV9 and TRBJ1-4; no clear D. The germline V gene encodes CDR1 SGDLS and CDR2 YYNGEE. Trimming left V 4 bases short and J 4 bases short, with 11 bases between. The CDR3 has 14 amino acids.